This T cell receptor beta chain was sequenced for a study of regulatory T cells in long-lasting Graves disease. Turning to the study itself: Antithyroid drugs had been taken under 3 months by newly diagnosed Graves' patients.

Time point reported: newly diagnosed GD, antithyroid drugs for less than 3 months. PBMCs were the source of the RNA used for TCR sequencing. Germline CDR1 and CDR2: MNHNS and SASEGT. V shed 4 bases and J shed 9 bases, with 16 bases lying between them. The CDR3 runs to 14 residues. Only a few counts were recorded for this clonotype. No antigen is known for it. Libraries of TCR beta came from iRepertoire HTBI primers plus Arm-PCR of CDR3 regions. Each CDR3 protein is one row after TCRdb ran MiXCR on the multiplex PCR reads. The sample consists of around 250,000 distinct CDR3 sequences, about 20% of them appearing once. Study-wide results and caveats: Persistent cases favored TRBV28, TRBJ1-2 and TRBJ2-5. Sample size was small, which may have lowered accuracy.

The sample was also reused in another study, on T cells in Graves' hyperthyroidism and ophthalmopathy. As that study records: Patients counted as stable if ophthalmopathy did not develop within 18 months.

The V call is TRBV6-1, the J call TRBJ1-5; D is possibly TRBD1 (5 bases). Sample: peripheral blood mononuclear cells (PBMCs), taken at new diagnosis, from a patient treated with antithyroid drugs. The source is a woman in her twenties or thirties with Graves disease. The CDR3: CASSVGTALRPQHF. As DNA, the CDR3 is TGTGCCAGCAGTGTAGGGACTGCCCTTCGGCCCCAGCATTTT.